Listed here are 10 T cell receptor beta chains from one sample, sequenced in a study of CD4 T cells in lung cancer. Method: immunoSEQ multiplex PCR; TCRdb's copy keeps in-frame clones and lacks some. This sample yields roughly 9,300 clones, of which over 50% are seen a single time; 15% belongs to the top ten. From the same resection, lung tissue at least 3 cm from the malignant lesion was taken. Sequencing was carried out using normal lung tissue taken away from the tumor. These receptors all stem from a man aged 60-69 years with non-small cell lung cancer.

This clone has a single count. This rearrangement joins TRBV7-9 to TRBJ1-4; 8 bases are shared with TRBD1. The CDR3 has 17 residues. Germline V gene lookup returns CDR1 SEHNR and CDR2 FQNEAQ (reference sequence). Losses at the gene ends were 1 base for V and 2 bases for J; bases not matched to a gene: 6. As DNA, the CDR3 is TGTGCCAGCAGCTTAGGCAGGGGGCCCACGACTAATGAAAAACTGTTTTTT. It is translated as CASSLGRGPTTNEKLFF.

This chain joins TRBV25-1 and TRBJ2-1; D perhaps matches TRBD2 (6 bases). CDR1 is MGHDK, CDR2 SYGVNS, per germline. Between the trimmed V and J ends, which lost 4 bases and 4 bases, there was a span of 23 bases. The CDR3 runs to 18 residues. The DNA of the CDR3 is TGTGCCAGCAGTGTCCCACTTGCCGCGGGGTCAGCTTACAATGAGCAGTTCTTC. As protein: CASSVPLAAGSAYNEQFF. Based on the CDR3 plus reference TRBV25-1 and TRBJ2-1, the full variable domain is EADIYQTPRYLVIGTGKKITLECSQTMGHDKMYWYQQDPGMELHLIHYSYGVNSTEKGDLSSESTVSRIRTEHFPLTLESARPSHTSQYLCASSVPLAAGSAYNEQFFGPGTRLTVL.

The chain employs TRBV4-1 and TRBJ2-1; TRBD2 matches at 8 bases. This CDR3 is built from 16 residues. The trim removed 0 bases at V and 6 bases at J, leaving 7 bases unmatched. CDR1 and CDR2 from the germline V gene are MGHRA and YSYEKL. CDR3 in amino acids: CASSQDRAGALNEQFF. The CDR3 nucleotides are TGCGCCAGCAGCCAAGACCGAGCGGGAGCTCTCAATGAGCAGTTCTTC.

V usage is TRBV15 and J usage is TRBJ1-3; D may be TRBD1 (6 bases). Germline loops: CDR1 LNHNV, CDR2 YYDKDF (reference sequence). The CDR3 totals 16 residues. Between the trimmed V and J ends, which lost 5 bases and 3 bases, there was a span of 17 bases. The CDR3 here is CATSDRAGVGGNTIYF. As DNA, the CDR3 is TGTGCCACCAGCGACCGGGCAGGGGTGGGTGGAAACACCATATATTTT.

This chain links TRBV5-8 with TRBJ2-7, with D maybe TRBD1 (5 bases). This CDR3 has 12 residues. The germline V and J ends were trimmed by 5 bases and 6 bases, with 12 bases remaining between them. Germline loops: CDR1 SGHTS, CDR2 YDEGEE. This chain's CDR3 is CASRRVGPEQYV. The CDR3 region has the DNA TGTGCCAGCAGACGCGTGGGGCCCGAGCAGTACGTC.

This clone is medium-sized. The J gene is TRBJ2-7, the V gene TRBV27; D may be TRBD2 (5 bases). With 5 bases removed from V and 0 bases from J, the gap between germline ends came to 17 bases. CDR1 is MNHEY, CDR2 SMNVEV, per germline (reference sequence). CDR3 length: 16 amino acids. CDR3 sequence (DNA): TGTGCCAGCAGTCCAACCCCAGCGGCTAGCTCCTACGAGCAGTACGTC. Translation gives CASSPTPAASSYEQYV.

The CDR3 is CASSDISFPLREQYF. In DNA, the CDR3 is TGTGCCAGCAGTGATATTAGCTTTCCGCTGAGGGAGCAGTACTTC. This sequence joins TRBV2 and TRBJ2-7; D unresolved. Per germline, CDR1 SNHLY and CDR2 FYNNEI. The CDR3 spans 15 residues. V was shortened by 3 bases and J by 7 bases, with 19 bases between the two germline ends.

The gene calls are TRBV14 and TRBJ2-3; TRBD1 matches at 7 bases. CDR1 and CDR2 (germline): SGHDN, FVKESK. The CDR3 extends over 16 amino acids. The junction had 10 bases not matched to a gene; V was cut back by 3 bases and J by 4 bases. The CDR3 is CASSHRRQGGADTQYF. CDR3 in DNA: TGTGCCAGCAGCCACCGCCGACAGGGTGGAGCAGATACGCAGTATTTT. Using reference TRBV14 and TRBJ2-3 for the parts outside the CDR3, the full variable domain is EAGVTQFPSHSVIEKGQTVTLRCDPISGHDNLYWYRRVMGKEIKFLLHFVKESKQDESGMPNNRFLAERTGGTYSTLKVQPAELEDSGVYFCASSHRRQGGADTQYFGPGTRLTVL.

This chain connects TRBV7-8 to TRBJ1-5, with a possible D match to TRBD1 (5 bases). The V gene's germline CDR1 is SGHVS and CDR2 FQNEAQ. The germline V and J ends were trimmed by 2 bases and 7 bases, with 12 bases remaining between them. This CDR3 contains 14 residues. CDR3: CASSLQGQFQPQHF. The CDR3 nucleotides are TGTGCCAGCAGCTTACAGGGCCAGTTCCAGCCCCAGCATTTT.

The chain is built from TRBV4-1 and TRBJ2-1; D not certain. This CDR3 region has 15 residues. The ends were cut back, 0 bases at V and 1 base at J, with 7 bases in the middle. The germline V gene encodes CDR1 MGHRA and CDR2 YSYEKL. The CDR3 loop is CASSQDEYSYNEQFF. For the CDR3, the DNA is TGCGCCAGCAGCCAAGACGAGTATTCCTACAATGAGCAGTTCTTC.